The 2 T cell receptor beta chains below all came from one sample that was sequenced in a study of cytomegalovirus exposure and HLA in healthy donors. 60 Vbeta and 13 Jbeta primers were used in PCR. Libraries were prepared by immunoSEQ multiplex PCR; TCRdb keeps only in-frame clonotypes and omits some of them. The sample has just over 150,000 clones, 75% to 80% seen once. The sample comprised PBMCs. The receptors here all came from a woman between 40 and 50 years old in good health and CMV-seronegative.

This clone was recorded once. This rearrangement joins TRBV5-6 to TRBJ2-3, with 12 bases that match TRBD2. Trimming cost V 2 bases and J 4 bases; bases outside gene matches: 8. Germline V gene data show CDR1 as SGHDT and CDR2 as YYEEEE. CDR3 length equals 17 residues. CDR3 DNA: TGTGCCAGCAGCTTCCGTTCGCTAGCGGGGGGGGCAGATACGCAGTATTTT. This encodes CASSFRSLAGGADTQYF.

This chain connects TRBV5-1 to TRBJ2-1; 9 nucleotides agree with TRBD1. This CDR3 has 15 amino acids. Germline CDR1 SGHRS, CDR2 YFSETQ. V dropped 5 bases and J dropped 3; count of bases not matched to a gene: 6. CDR3 DNA sequence: TGCGCCAGCAGGGGGGGACAGGGAATCTACAATGAGCAGTTCTTC. Its translation is CASRGGQGIYNEQFF.